The 2 T cell receptor beta chains below all came from one sample that was sequenced in a study of T cells after yellow fever vaccination. TCRdb itself ran the 5' RACE reads through MiXCR, one entry per CDR3 protein. The sample has fewer than 650,000 distinct CDR3 sequences; roughly 22% are singletons. The sequencing used PBMCs, collected 20 to 25 days after the first yellow fever vaccination. The receptors were sampled from a young man who received the YFV17D yellow fever vaccine.

There are a few counts of this clonotype. The chain joins TRBV24-1 to TRBJ2-1, with 9 bases lining up with TRBD1. With 3 bases clipped from V and 15 bases from J, the junction kept 11 bases outside the gene matches. CDR1 is KGHDR and CDR2 is SFDVKD in the germline V gene. The CDR3 is 14 residues long. The chain's CDR3 is CATSDPLTGGNVFF. CDR3 in DNA: TGTGCCACCAGTGATCCTTTGACAGGGGGGAATGTGTTCTTC.

This clonotype occurred a few times. This chain links TRBV20-1 with TRBJ2-7; 8 nucleotides agree with TRBD2. Germline CDR1 and CDR2: DFQATT and SNEGSKA (reference sequence). This CDR3 has 12 residues. The DNA for the CDR3 is TGCGGGGCCGGGGGGGACTCCTACGAGCAGTACTTC. Translated: CGAGGDSYEQYF.